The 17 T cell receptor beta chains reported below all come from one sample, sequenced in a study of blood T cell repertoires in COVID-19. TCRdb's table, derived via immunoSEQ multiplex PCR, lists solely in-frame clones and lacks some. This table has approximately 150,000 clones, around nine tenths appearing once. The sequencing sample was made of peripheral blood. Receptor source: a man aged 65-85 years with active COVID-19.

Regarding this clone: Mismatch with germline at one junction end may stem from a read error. This CDR3 reads CASSPDGGTGNFGYTF. In nucleotides, the CDR3 is TGTGCCAGCTCACCTGACGGGGGGACAGGGAACTTTGGCTACACCTTC. J is TRBJ1-2 and V is TRBV18; 9 nucleotides line up with TRBD1. The CDR3 runs 16 residues. Germline V gene data show CDR1 as KGHSH and CDR2 as LQKENI. Based on the CDR3 plus reference TRBV18 and TRBJ1-2, the full variable domain is NAGVMQNPRHLVRRRGQEARLRCSPMKGHSHVYWYRQLPEEGLKFMVYLQKENIIDESGMPKERFSAEFPKEGPSILRIQQVVRGDSAAYFCASSPDGGTGNFGYTFGSGTRLTVV.

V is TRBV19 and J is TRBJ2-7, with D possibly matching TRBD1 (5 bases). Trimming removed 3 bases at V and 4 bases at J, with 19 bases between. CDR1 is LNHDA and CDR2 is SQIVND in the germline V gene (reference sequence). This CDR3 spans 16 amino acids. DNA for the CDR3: TGTGCCAGTAGTATCGGACGGAACCCAGCAGGGTACGAGCAGTACTTC. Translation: CASSIGRNPAGYEQYF. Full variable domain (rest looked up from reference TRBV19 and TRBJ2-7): DGGITQSPKYLFRKEGQNVTLSCEQNLNHDAMYWYRQDPGQGLRLIYYSQIVNDFQKGDIAEGYSVSREKKESFPLTVTSAQKNPTAFYLCASSIGRNPAGYEQYFGPGTRLTVT.

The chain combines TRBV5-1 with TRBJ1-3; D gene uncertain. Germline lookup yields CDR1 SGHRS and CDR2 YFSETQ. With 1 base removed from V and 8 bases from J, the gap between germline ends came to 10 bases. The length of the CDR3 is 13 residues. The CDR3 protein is CASSLNTADTIYF. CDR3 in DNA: TGCGCCAGCAGCTTGAATACGGCGGACACCATATATTTT.

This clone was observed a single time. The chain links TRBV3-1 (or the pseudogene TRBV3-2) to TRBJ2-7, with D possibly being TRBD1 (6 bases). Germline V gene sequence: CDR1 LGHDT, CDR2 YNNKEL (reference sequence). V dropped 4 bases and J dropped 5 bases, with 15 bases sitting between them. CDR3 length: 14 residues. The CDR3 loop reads CASSLKTGGHEQYF. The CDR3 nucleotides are TGTGCCAGCAGCCTAAAGACTGGGGGCCACGAGCAGTACTTC.

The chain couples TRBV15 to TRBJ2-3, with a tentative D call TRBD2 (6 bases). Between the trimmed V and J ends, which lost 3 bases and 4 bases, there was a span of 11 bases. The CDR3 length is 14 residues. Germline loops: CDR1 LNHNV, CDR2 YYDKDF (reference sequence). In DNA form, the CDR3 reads TGTGCCACCAGCAGGGGGGGTTCGTCAGATACGCAGTATTTT. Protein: CATSRGGSSDTQYF.

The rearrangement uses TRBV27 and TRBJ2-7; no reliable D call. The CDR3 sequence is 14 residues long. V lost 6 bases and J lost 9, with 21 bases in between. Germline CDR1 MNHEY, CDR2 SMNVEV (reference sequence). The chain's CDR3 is CASSHRDRGIGQYF. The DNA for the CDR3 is TGTGCCAGCAGCCACCGAGACCGCGGTATCGGGCAGTACTTC.

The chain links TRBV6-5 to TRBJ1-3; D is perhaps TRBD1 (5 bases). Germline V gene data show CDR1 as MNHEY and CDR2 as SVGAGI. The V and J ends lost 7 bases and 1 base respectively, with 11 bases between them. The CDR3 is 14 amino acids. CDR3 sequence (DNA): TGTGCCAGCACCAACGGGGGGTCTGGAAACACCATATATTTT. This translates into CASTNGGSGNTIYF.

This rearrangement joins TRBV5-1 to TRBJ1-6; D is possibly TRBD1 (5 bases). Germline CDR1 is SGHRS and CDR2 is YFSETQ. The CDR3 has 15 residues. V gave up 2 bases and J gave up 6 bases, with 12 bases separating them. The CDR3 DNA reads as TGCGCCAGCAGCTTTGGCGACAGCCCTAATTCACCCCTCCACTTT. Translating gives CASSFGDSPNSPLHF.

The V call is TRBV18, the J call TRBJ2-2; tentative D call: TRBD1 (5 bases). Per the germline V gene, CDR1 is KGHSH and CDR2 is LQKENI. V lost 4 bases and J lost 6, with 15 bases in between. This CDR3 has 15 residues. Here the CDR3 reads CASSRRAEGAGELFF. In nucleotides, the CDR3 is TGTGCCAGCTCACGCCGGGCCGAAGGGGCCGGGGAGCTGTTTTTT.

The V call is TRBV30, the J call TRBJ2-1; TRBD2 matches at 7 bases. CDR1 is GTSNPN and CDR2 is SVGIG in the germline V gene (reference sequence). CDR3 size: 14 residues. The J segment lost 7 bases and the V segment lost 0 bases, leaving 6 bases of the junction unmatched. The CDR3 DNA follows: TGTGCCTGGAGTGTGGGAGCGGGACGGAATGAGCAGTTCTTC. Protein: CAWSVGAGRNEQFF.

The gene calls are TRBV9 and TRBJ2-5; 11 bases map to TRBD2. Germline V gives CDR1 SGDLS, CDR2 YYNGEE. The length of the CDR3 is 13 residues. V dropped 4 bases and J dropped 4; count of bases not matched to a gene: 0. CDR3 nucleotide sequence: TGTGCCAGCAGCCTAGCGGGAGGAGAGACCCAGTACTTC. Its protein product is CASSLAGGETQYF.

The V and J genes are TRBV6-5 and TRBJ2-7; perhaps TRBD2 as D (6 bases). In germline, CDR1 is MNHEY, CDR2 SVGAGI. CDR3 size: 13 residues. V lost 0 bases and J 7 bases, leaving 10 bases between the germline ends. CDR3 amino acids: CASSYSGLSEQYF. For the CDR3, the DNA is TGTGCCAGCAGTTACTCGGGACTCTCGGAGCAGTACTTC.

CDR3 in amino acids: CASSYSTSGTQHF. In DNA, the CDR3 is TGTGCCAGCAGTTACTCGACGTCGGGGACCCAGCATTTT. The chain carries TRBV6-6 and TRBJ1-5; D is undetermined. V gave up 0 bases and J gave up 11 bases, with 11 bases separating them. CDR3 size: 13 residues. Germline V gives CDR1 MNHNY, CDR2 SVGAGI (reference sequence).

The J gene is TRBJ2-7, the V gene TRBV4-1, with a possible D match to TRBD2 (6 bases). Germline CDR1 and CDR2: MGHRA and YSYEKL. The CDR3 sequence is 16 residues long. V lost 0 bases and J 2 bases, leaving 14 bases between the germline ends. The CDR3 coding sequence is TGCGCCAGCAGCCAAGATTTGGAGGAGGGAACCTACGAGCAGTACTTC. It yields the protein CASSQDLEEGTYEQYF.

CDR3 residues: CASSLGRGLAGGRDIQYF. CDR3 DNA: TGTGCCAGCAGCTTAGGGCGGGGACTAGCGGGAGGGCGGGACATTCAGTACTTC. The V call is TRBV7-2, the J call TRBJ2-4; 16 bases are a match to TRBD2. CDR1 SGHTA and CDR2 FQGNSA come from the germline V gene. CDR3 length equals 18 residues. V lost 1 base to trimming and J lost 8 bases; unmatched junction nucleotides: 8.

The DNA of the CDR3 is TGTGCCAGCAGCTTAGATCTGGAGTACAATGAGCAGTTCTTC. Protein sequence: CASSLDLEYNEQFF. This rearrangement joins TRBV11-2 to TRBJ2-1; D is unresolved. The germline V and J ends were trimmed by 0 bases and 4 bases, with 7 bases remaining between them. The CDR3 sequence is 14 residues long. Germline values: CDR1 SGHAT, CDR2 FQNNGV. Variable domain in full (rest from reference TRBV11-2 and TRBJ2-1): EAGVAQSPRYKIIEKRQSVAFWCNPISGHATLYWYQQILGQGPKLLIQFQNNGVVDDSQLPKDRFSAERLKGVDSTLKIQPAKLEDSAVYLCASSLDLEYNEQFFGPGTRLTVL.

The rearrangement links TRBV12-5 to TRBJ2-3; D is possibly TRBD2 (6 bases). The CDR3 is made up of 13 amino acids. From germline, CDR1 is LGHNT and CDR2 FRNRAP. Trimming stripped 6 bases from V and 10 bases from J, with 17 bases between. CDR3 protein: CASGDPARGAQYF. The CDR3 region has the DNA TGTGCTAGTGGGGATCCTGCCCGCGGGGCGCAGTATTTT.